This TCR beta chain was identified during a study of cytomegalovirus exposure and HLA in healthy donors. Sequencing was performed with immunoSEQ multiplex PCR; in TCRdb, only in-frame clones are kept and a portion is missing. The profile shows approximately 180,000 clones, roughly 86% of them singletons. The junction had 4 bases not matched to a gene; V was cut back by 2 bases and J by 0 bases. The CDR3 consists of 14 residues. Germline CDR1 and CDR2: GTSNPN and SVGIG (reference sequence). The sequence was obtained from a man between 18 and 35 years old in good health and CMV-seropositive. The rearrangement joins TRBV30 to TRBJ2-7; 7 bases fit TRBD1. The specimen sequenced was PBMCs. For the CDR3, the DNA is TGTGCCTGGAGTATCAGGGGGACCTCCTACGAGCAGTACTTC. Translation gives CAWSIRGTSYEQYF.